The present T cell receptor (beta chain) was sequenced within a study of CD8+ T cells in alopecia areata (dated by TCRdb to 2016 to 2018). With regard to the full study: The treated patients, all with moderate-to-severe alopecia areata, were enrolled in an open-label pilot trial of oral tofacitinib given at 5 to 10 mg twice daily. Tofacitinib-treated patients had biopsies at baseline and at 4 and 24 weeks of treatment, with a later scalp biopsy in several patients. Patients received tofacitinib for 6 to 18 months and were then followed off drug for 6 months to check for delayed response and recurrence. Scalp clonality was compared among normal scalp (n=4), patchy alopecia areata scalp (n=8), and alopecia totalis/universalis scalp (n=8). High-throughput TCRbeta sequencing was used to examine T cell clonal expansion in alopecia areata in both the C3H/HeJ mouse model and human patients. RNA came from the PAXgene miRNA kit for fixed scalp, the miRNeasy kit for PBMCs, and the RNeasy kit for mouse skin. immunoSEQ multiplex PCR using 35 Vbeta forward primers and 13 Jbeta reverse primers was used to amplify TCRbeta CDR3 regions. In humans, TCRbeta sequencing was performed on scalp tissue and on sorted CD4+ and CD8+ peripheral blood T cells from healthy controls and from patients with patchy or totalis/universalis alopecia areata. What the research found in general, with its limitations: Higher clonality and more expanded CD8+ clones were observed in lesional scalp than in normal scalp, particularly in alopecia totalis/universalis, a finding suggestive of antigenic drive. Scalp TCR repertoire analysis is complicated because resident alphabeta T cells in normal human skin are also sequenced, whereas mouse skin is dominated by gammadelta T cells. Shared TCR sequences between patients were less evident than in mice, which may be partly attributable to HLA diversity in the patient population.

This sample's time point label indicates: baseline before oral tofacitinib. From alopecia areata patients, peripheral blood was collected along with lesional scalp punch biopsies. PBMCs were isolated by density centrifugation and stained for CD3, CD4 and CD8, after which CD4+ and CD8+ T cells were sorted on a FACSAria. Library preparation used the immunoSEQ multiplex PCR assay. To provide template for TCR sequencing, every sample had RNA extracted and reverse transcribed into cDNA. SuperScript III was used to make first-strand cDNA, primed with a 2:1 mix of oligo-dT and random hexamers. Amplification bias was assessed with a synthetic immune receptor repertoire, and residual bias was removed computationally. The published analysis was carried out like this. After raw reads were preprocessed to remove errors, the CDR3 was defined following IMGT conventions as running from the conserved cysteine to phenylalanine. To get clonality, Shannon entropy was normalized by log2 of the number of productive unique TCRs and the result was subtracted from 1. Whether scalp clones were CD4 or CD8 was inferred by matching scalp TCRbeta sequences against CD4 and CD8 repertoires sorted from blood. Held by TCRdb, this immuneACCESS table contains in-frame sequences only and omits some clones. Under half of the omission traces to an unresolved V gene where checked; the cause of the rest is unknown. That table is the source of V, J and clone size, and D and trimming were worked out from the DNA. The sample records about 190,000 clones, 50% to 60% of which are singletons. 14% to 15% of the sample is held by the ten biggest clonotypes.

This clone has just a few counts. The specificity of this receptor is unknown. Base qualities are not provided; no much larger clone lies one nucleotide away. The sample here was CD4+ T cells sorted from blood, taken at week 0. The sequence came from a human donor with alopecia areata.

The nucleotide sequence reads as follows: TGTGCCAGTAGTCCTCAGGACAGGGAGGAATACACCTTC. The encoded protein is CASSPQDREEYTF. In this chain, TRBV19 is recombined with TRBJ1-2, and 8 junctional nucleotides match TRBD1. The CDR3 goes from the cysteine to the phenylalanine over 13 residues. The DNA shown is the 39-base CDR3, in frame from base 1. The germline V gene (reference sequence) supplies CDR1 LNHDA and CDR2 SQIVND. Trimming takes 5 bases off V and 11 bases off J; junction bases not matched to a gene: 10.